The 29 T cell receptor beta chains below come from one sample, sequenced in a study of memory CD4+ T cells and cytomegalovirus serostatus. The data were produced by immunoSEQ multiplex PCR, yet TCRdb's version contains in-frame clones alone and is incomplete. The sample lists about 61,000 clones; 82% were seen once. The sort gate was single viable CD3+CD4+CD8-CD45RO+ cells for memory CD4+ T cells. The sequencing input was memory CD4+ T cells from blood. These receptors all come from an adult in good health and CMV-seronegative.

The genes are TRBV4-1 and TRBJ1-6; no clear D gene. Germline V lookup: CDR1 MGHRA, CDR2 YSYEKL. This CDR3 comprises 16 residues. The germline V and J ends were trimmed by 4 bases and 0 bases, with 10 bases remaining between them. CDR3 amino acids: CASSPVAGSYNSPLHF. For the CDR3, the DNA is TGCGCCAGCAGCCCAGTCGCGGGCTCCTATAATTCACCCCTCCACTTT.

This clone has more than one count but fewer than ten. The V call is TRBV28, the J call TRBJ2-1; TRBD1 is a possible D gene (5 bases). V lost 2 bases and J 8 bases, leaving 10 bases between the germline ends. This CDR3 spans 13 amino acids. Germline CDR1 is MDHEN and CDR2 is SYDVKM. Here the CDR3 reads CASSLVGRHEQFF. The CDR3 bases are TGTGCCAGCAGTTTAGTGGGGCGCCATGAGCAGTTCTTC. The whole variable domain, filled in from reference TRBV28 and TRBJ2-1, reads DVKVTQSSRYLVKRTGEKVFLECVQDMDHENMFWYRQDPGLGLRLIYFSYDVKMKEKGDIPEGYSVSREKKERFSLILESASTNQTSMYLCASSLVGRHEQFFGPGTRLTVL.

The chain has TRBV5-6 and TRBJ2-7; 9 nucleotides align to TRBD1. This CDR3 spans 14 amino acids. J lost 0 bases, V lost 7 bases, and 5 bases had no gene match. The germline V gene encodes CDR1 SGHDT and CDR2 YYEEEE. CDR3 protein: CASGRDRASYEQYF. The DNA for the CDR3 is TGTGCCAGCGGCCGGGACAGGGCCTCCTACGAGCAGTACTTC.

V usage is TRBV7-6 and J usage is TRBJ2-3; perhaps TRBD1 as D (5 bases). Between the trimmed V and J ends, which lost 2 bases and 4 bases, there was a span of 10 bases. CDR1 is SGHVS, CDR2 FNYEAQ, per germline. This CDR3 is built from 14 residues. This chain's CDR3 is CASSLKGLSDTQYF. CDR3 DNA sequence: TGTGCCAGCAGCTTAAAGGGGCTCTCAGATACGCAGTATTTT.

The V and J genes are TRBV5-6 and TRBJ1-6; D is unresolved. The length of the CDR3 is 16 residues. The germline CDR1 and CDR2 sequences are SGHDT and YYEEEE. The V and J ends lost 4 bases and 7 bases respectively, with 18 bases between them. The CDR3 nucleotides are TGTGCCAGCAGCGAGAATTTTGGGGATTCGAATTCACCCCTCCACTTT. As protein: CASSENFGDSNSPLHF.

The chain carries TRBV27 and TRBJ2-5, with TRBD2 matching over 12 bases. The ends lost 5 bases at V and 2 bases at J; junction bases unmatched: 9. The length of the CDR3 is 17 residues. Germline loops: CDR1 MNHEY, CDR2 SMNVEV (reference sequence). The CDR3 DNA is TGTGCCAGCAGTCAGAACGGACTAGCGGGGATACAAGAGACCCAGTACTTC. Translating gives CASSQNGLAGIQETQYF.

The chain combines TRBV5-8 with TRBJ2-2; 7 nucleotides match TRBD1. CDR3 length: 15 amino acids. Germline values: CDR1 SGHTS, CDR2 YDEGEE. The trim removed 0 bases at V and 4 bases at J, leaving 3 bases unmatched. The DNA of the CDR3 is TGTGCCAGCAGCTTGGGACAGGGTAGCACCGGGGAGCTGTTTTTT. It codes for CASSLGQGSTGELFF.

The chain links TRBV30 to TRBJ1-6; no clear D. V was trimmed by 0 bases and J by 5 bases, leaving 8 bases between them. Germline CDR1 GTSNPN, CDR2 SVGIG (reference sequence). The CDR3 is 14 amino acids. This CDR3 reads CAWSVSLDNSPLHF. As DNA, the CDR3 is TGTGCCTGGAGTGTATCTCTGGATAATTCACCCCTCCACTTT.

This chain joins TRBV15 and TRBJ1-5; D perhaps matches TRBD1 (5 bases). Trimming removed 4 bases at V and 4 bases at J, with 8 bases between. The germline gives CDR1 LNHNV, CDR2 YYDKDF (reference sequence). The CDR3 is 13 amino acids. The CDR3 region is CATSIRQNQPQHF. The CDR3, as DNA: TGTGCCACCAGCATAAGACAGAATCAGCCCCAGCATTTT.

The chain is built from TRBV29-1 and TRBJ1-3, with unresolved D. V dropped 2 bases and J dropped 1 base, with 3 bases sitting between them. The CDR3 has 12 residues. In germline, CDR1 is SQVTM, CDR2 ANQGSEA. CDR3: CSVESSGNTIYF. The CDR3 DNA reads TGCAGCGTTGAAAGTTCTGGAAACACCATATATTTT.

J is TRBJ2-7 and V is TRBV11-2; maybe TRBD2 (5 bases). Trimming removed 5 bases at V and 0 bases at J, with 23 bases between. There are 18 residues in the CDR3. From germline, CDR1 is SGHAT and CDR2 FQNNGV. CDR3 nucleotide sequence: TGTGCCAGCAGCCCCCTCGGAAGGAGAGAGGGCTTCTCCTACGAGCAGTACTTC. Translating gives CASSPLGRREGFSYEQYF.

The chain uses TRBV6-4 and TRBJ1-3; the match to TRBD1 covers 11 bases. Germline values: CDR1 MRHNA, CDR2 SNTAGT. The CDR3 has 19 residues. The junction had 14 bases not matched to a gene; V was cut back by 7 bases and J by 0 bases. The CDR3 nucleotides are TGTGCCAGCAAAACCCGGGACAGGGGGTGGAAGGGCTCTGGAAACACCATATATTTT. It specifies CASKTRDRGWKGSGNTIYF.

The chain employs TRBV7-2 and TRBJ2-7; 16 bases line up with TRBD2. Germline values: CDR1 SGHTA, CDR2 FQGNSA. The CDR3 contains 16 residues. V lost 3 bases to trimming and J lost 2 bases; unmatched junction nucleotides: 1. CDR3 sequence: CASSLGLAGGTYEQYF. The CDR3 DNA reads TGTGCCAGCAGCTTGGGACTAGCGGGAGGGACCTACGAGCAGTACTTC.

The chain uses TRBV11-1 and TRBJ2-7; 7 positions match TRBD2. This CDR3 has 13 amino acids. Germline trimming cut 4 bases from V and 2 bases from J; bases unmatched to any gene: 2. CDR1 is SGHAT and CDR2 is FQDESV in the germline V gene (reference sequence). The CDR3 protein is CASSSGLAYEQYF. CDR3 bases: TGTGCCAGCAGCTCAGGACTAGCCTACGAGCAGTACTTC.

The chain recombines TRBV7-6 with TRBJ2-5, with 10 bases lining up with TRBD2. Germline CDR1 and CDR2: SGHVS and FNYEAQ. The CDR3 is 15 amino acids. J gave up 4 bases and V 6 bases, and 8 bases lay outside the gene matches. The CDR3 sequence is CASRQKRGGGETQYF. CDR3 sequence (DNA): TGTGCCAGCAGACAGAAGCGGGGGGGCGGAGAGACCCAGTACTTC. The complete variable domain, with remaining parts taken from reference TRBV7-6 and TRBJ2-5, reads GAGVSQSPRYKVTKRGQDVALRCDPISGHVSLYWYRQALGQGPEFLTYFNYEAQQDKSGLPNDRFSAERPEGSISTLTIQRTEQRDSAMYRCASRQKRGGGETQYFGPGTRLLVL.

This clone was observed a few times. The chain is built from TRBV5-1 and TRBJ1-2; the D is unclear. The germline V gene encodes CDR1 SGHRS and CDR2 YFSETQ. V lost 3 bases to trimming and J lost 3 bases, with 9 bases between them. This CDR3 spans 13 amino acids. CDR3 in amino acids: CASSSETYYGYTF. The DNA of the CDR3 is TGCGCCAGCAGCTCTGAAACCTACTATGGCTACACCTTC.

The rearrangement links TRBV5-1 to TRBJ2-3; no clear D gene. Trimming shortened V by 0 bases and J by 4 bases, and 12 bases separated the two germline ends. Germline CDR1 is SGHRS and CDR2 is YFSETQ. The CDR3 is 15 residues long. The CDR3 region has the DNA TGCGCCAGCAGCTTGGCGGGTTTTCCGTCAGATACGCAGTATTTT. Its translation: CASSLAGFPSDTQYF.

The chain recombines TRBV7-9 with TRBJ1-4; D not certain. Germline V gene data show CDR1 as SEHNR and CDR2 as FQNEAQ (reference sequence). V was pared by 4 bases and J by 0 bases, with 15 bases between. The CDR3 is 17 residues long. CDR3 bases: TGTGCCAGCAGCTCCCGTATAAGACCCACAACTAATGAAAAACTGTTTTTT. Translating gives CASSSRIRPTTNEKLFF.

The genes are TRBV9 and TRBJ1-6; no firm D call. Germline values: CDR1 SGDLS, CDR2 YYNGEE. With 7 bases removed from V and 6 bases from J, the gap between germline ends came to 14 bases. The length of the CDR3 is 14 residues. The chain's CDR3 is CASRAETGNSPLHF. The DNA of the CDR3 is TGTGCCAGCCGGGCCGAAACCGGTAATTCACCCCTCCACTTT.

J is TRBJ1-6 and V is TRBV6-1, with 8 bases lining up with TRBD1. Germline CDR1 MNHNS, CDR2 SASEGT. The trim removed 7 bases at V and 7 bases at J, leaving 6 bases unmatched. The CDR3 consists of 14 residues. The CDR3 nucleotides are TGTGCCAGCATGCTACAGGGGGGGAATTCACCCCTCCACTTT. Translation gives CASMLQGGNSPLHF.

The chain has TRBV5-1 and TRBJ2-1, with D hard to call. Trimming took off 2 bases at V and 0 bases at J, with 6 bases between the two ends. The CDR3 extends over 14 amino acids. The germline V gene encodes CDR1 SGHRS and CDR2 YFSETQ. The CDR3 region has the DNA TGCGCCAGCAGCTTCCAGGACTCCTACAATGAGCAGTTCTTC. It is translated as CASSFQDSYNEQFF. Supplemented by reference TRBV5-1 and TRBJ2-1, the full variable domain reads KAGVTQTPRYLIKTRGQQVTLSCSPISGHRSVSWYQQTPGQGLQFLFEYFSETQRNKGNFPGRFSGRQFSNSRSEMNVSTLELGDSALYLCASSFQDSYNEQFFGPGTRLTVL.

The V and J genes are TRBV5-1 and TRBJ1-5; the D is unclear. The germline CDR1 and CDR2 sequences are SGHRS and YFSETQ. This CDR3 region has 13 residues. V lost 2 bases to trimming and J lost 3 bases, with 6 bases between them. The CDR3 here is CASSFDPNQPQHF. The DNA of the CDR3 is TGCGCCAGCAGCTTCGACCCCAATCAGCCCCAGCATTTT.

The chain combines TRBV6-8 with TRBJ1-1; D is ambiguous. V was shortened by 4 bases and J by 1 base, with 7 bases between the two germline ends. Germline-derived CDR1 and CDR2 are MNHGY and SAAAGT. The CDR3 contains 13 residues. The CDR3 region is CASSCDGNTEAFF. In DNA form, the CDR3 reads TGTGCCAGCAGTTGCGACGGGAACACTGAAGCTTTCTTT.

The chain recombines TRBV7-9 with TRBJ1-4, with 7 bases identical to TRBD1. The CDR3 loop spans 15 amino acids. Trimming took 6 bases from V and 1 from J; bases not matched to a gene: 5. The germline V gene has CDR1 SEHNR and CDR2 FQNEAQ (reference sequence). The CDR3 loop is CASRATGVTNEKLFF. CDR3 in DNA: TGTGCCAGCAGGGCTACAGGGGTAACTAATGAAAAACTGTTTTTT.

The V and J genes are TRBV15 and TRBJ2-2; D is unclear. The CDR3 runs to 15 residues. Germline CDR1 LNHNV, CDR2 YYDKDF (reference sequence). V lost 0 bases and J 7 bases, leaving 12 bases between the germline ends. The CDR3: CATSRDRLPGGELFF. The CDR3 region has the DNA TGTGCCACCAGCAGAGATCGTTTGCCCGGCGGGGAGCTGTTTTTT.

In its sample, this clone was seen a few times. This chain joins TRBV5-1 and TRBJ2-3; the match to TRBD2 covers 7 bases. V trimming: 4 bases; J trimming: 2 bases; junction bases outside the gene matches: 7. CDR1 and CDR2 (germline): SGHRS, YFSETQ. This CDR3 is built from 15 residues. CDR3 residues: CASSGRAGITDTQYF. CDR3 sequence (DNA): TGCGCCAGCAGCGGTAGAGCGGGGATCACAGATACGCAGTATTTT.

This clone has more than one count but fewer than ten. The V call is TRBV27, the J call TRBJ1-5; TRBD1 matches 9 bases. Germline-derived CDR1 and CDR2 are MNHEY and SMNVEV (reference sequence). This CDR3 is 16 amino acids long. J gave up 0 bases and V 6 bases, and 6 bases lay outside the gene matches. The CDR3 region has the DNA TGTGCCAGCAGCGAACAGGGGGCGTTTAGCAATCAGCCCCAGCATTTT. The encoded protein is CASSEQGAFSNQPQHF.

V is TRBV6-5 and J is TRBJ2-5; either TRBD1 or TRBD2 may fit D (5 bases each). Trimming removed 6 bases at V and 0 bases at J, with 8 bases between. CDR1 is MNHEY and CDR2 is SVGAGI in the germline V gene. CDR3 length: 13 residues. This chain's CDR3 is CASRGPNQETQYF. CDR3 bases: TGTGCCAGCAGGGGACCCAACCAAGAGACCCAGTACTTC.

This clone is a singleton in its sample. The V gene is TRBV5-1, the J gene TRBJ2-2; possible D gene TRBD2, 5 bases. The CDR3 is made up of 15 amino acids. V lost 4 bases to trimming and J lost 6 bases, with 16 bases between them. Looked up from germline, CDR1 is SGHRS and CDR2 is YFSETQ. Here the CDR3 reads CASSRGHEGPGELFF. The CDR3, as DNA: TGCGCCAGCAGCCGCGGGCACGAGGGCCCCGGGGAGCTGTTTTTT.